The present entry profiles one T cell receptor (beta chain) with its context. Per the germline V gene, CDR1 is SGHAT and CDR2 is FQDESV (reference sequence). The length of the CDR3 is 13 residues. V lost 4 bases, J lost 3 bases, and 3 bases stayed unmatched. The sample is drawn from a study of T-cell memory formation after mild COVID-19. In the study overall: Clusters of TCRs were largely donor specific.

With constant-segment primers, 5'RACE yielded cDNA libraries of TCR alpha and TCR beta that carried sample barcodes and UMIs. TCRdb reprocessed the 5' RACE reads via MiXCR and lists one record per CDR3 protein. The sample has roughly 43,000 distinct CDR3 sequences, less than 9.5% seen once. Material: PBMCs or a T cell subset sorted from them (not recorded which). The clonotype comes from an adult woman who had mild COVID-19 (a few samples of this study predate the infection). Cell type and time point are not known. The V call is TRBV11-1, the J call TRBJ2-7; 7 bases match TRBD1. Here the CDR3 DNA reads TGTGCCAGCAGCTCGGGACAGCACTACGAGCAGTACTTC. This gives the protein CASSSGQHYEQYF.